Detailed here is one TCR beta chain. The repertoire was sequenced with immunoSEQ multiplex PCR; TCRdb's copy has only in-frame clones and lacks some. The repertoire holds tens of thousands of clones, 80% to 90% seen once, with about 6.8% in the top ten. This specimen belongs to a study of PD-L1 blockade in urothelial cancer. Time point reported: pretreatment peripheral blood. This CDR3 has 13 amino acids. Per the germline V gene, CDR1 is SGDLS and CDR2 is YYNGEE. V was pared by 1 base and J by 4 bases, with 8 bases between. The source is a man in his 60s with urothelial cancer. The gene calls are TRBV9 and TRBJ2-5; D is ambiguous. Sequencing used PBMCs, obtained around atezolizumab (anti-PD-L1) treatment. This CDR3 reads CASSVNSRETQYF. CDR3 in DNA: TGTGCCAGCAGCGTAAACTCCCGAGAGACCCAGTACTTC.